This TCR beta chain stems from a study of shared clonotypes between healthy human individuals. As for the study in general: The donor group consisted of two women and a few men, aged 18 to 49. Every donor yielded three CD4 naive, three CD4 memory, two CD8 naive and one CD8 memory plate.

Notes on this clone: Its specificity is not known.

The CDR3 consists of 14 residues. The germline V gene encodes CDR1 MNHEY and CDR2 SMNVEV (reference sequence). The V gene lost 1 base and the J gene lost 2 bases, with 8 bases spanning the gap. This table comes from immunoSEQ multiplex PCR, and its TCRdb copy is limited to in-frame clones, with some not included. The sample lists fewer than 1 million clones, about 96% occurring once. The naive CD8 subset, CD45RO-negative cells positively selected for CCR7, excluded terminally differentiated effector memory CD45RA+ cells. Study outcomes and limitations: Relative to clonotypes present in all four donors, those not shared had lower generation probabilities. The authors expected sequencing depth to affect clonotype sharing among donors.

The clonotype was recovered from a man aged 30 to 39 in good health. The V gene is TRBV27, the J gene TRBJ1-1; D unresolved. The sequencing sample was made of naive CD8+ T cells sorted from blood. As DNA, the CDR3 is TGTGCCAGCAGTTTATTAGCAGATAACACTGAAGCTTTCTTT. Protein: CASSLLADNTEAFF.